The 17 T cell receptor beta chains given below trace back to one sample, sequenced in a study of OX40 agonist ivuxolimab in advanced cancers. Here immunoSEQ multiplex PCR was the method, and the copy in TCRdb shows in-frame clones only, minus some. The sample holds 90,000 to 100,000 clones; about 80% are singletons and the top ten take over 1.1%. The sample here was CD4+ or CD8+ T cells sorted from blood, taken in a trial of the OX40 agonist ivuxolimab. All receptors derive from an adult with an advanced solid tumor such as melanoma, head and neck, liver or kidney cancer.

This rearrangement joins TRBV7-3 to TRBJ2-7, with D tentatively TRBD1 (6 bases). Trimming pared 2 bases from V and 5 bases from J, leaving 19 bases between. Germline V gives CDR1 SGHTA, CDR2 FQGTGA. The CDR3 has 16 amino acids. Here the CDR3 DNA reads TGTGCCAGCAGCTTACGGTGGACAGTTGATCTAAACGAGCAGTACTTC. It yields the protein CASSLRWTVDLNEQYF.

The rearrangement joins TRBV11-1 to TRBJ2-4; D is perhaps TRBD2 (7 bases). The CDR3 length is 13 residues. V lost 7 bases to trimming and J lost 9 bases, with 16 bases between them. Germline V gives CDR1 SGHAT, CDR2 FQDESV (reference sequence). The CDR3 DNA sequence: TGTGCCAGCACCCTAGGGGGGGGAAGCATTCAGTACTTC. Translation gives CASTLGGGSIQYF.

The V call is TRBV12-5, the J call TRBJ2-7; 7 nucleotides align to TRBD1. The CDR3 extends over 15 amino acids. The trim removed 6 bases at V and 3 bases at J, leaving 11 bases unmatched. The V gene's germline CDR1 is LGHNT and CDR2 FRNRAP. CDR3 DNA: TGTGCTAGTGGCCCCTGGGACAGCGCAATCTACGAGCAGTACTTC. Its protein is CASGPWDSAIYEQYF.

V is TRBV7-2 and J is TRBJ2-3; 8 nucleotides agree with TRBD2. The trim removed 5 bases at V and 1 base at J, leaving 8 bases unmatched. CDR3 length equals 16 residues. In germline, CDR1 is SGHTA, CDR2 FQGNSA. Written as DNA, the CDR3 is TGTGCCAGCAGCCCCGCCACTAGCGGCCGCACAGATACGCAGTATTTT. It codes for CASSPATSGRTDTQYF.

The chain uses TRBV6-1 and TRBJ1-2, with D tentatively TRBD1 (6 bases). Germline V CDR1 and CDR2: MNHNS, SASEGT. CDR3 length equals 14 residues. The V end lost 8 bases, the J end lost 6 bases, and 19 bases lay between the germline ends. The CDR3 spells CASGMDRGANGYTF. In DNA, the CDR3 is TGTGCCAGCGGAATGGATAGGGGGGCCAATGGCTACACCTTC.

The chain recombines TRBV11-2 with TRBJ2-5; no clear D. Trimming pared 0 bases from V and 2 bases from J, leaving 7 bases between. Germline CDR1 reads SGHAT; CDR2 reads FQNNGV. The CDR3 runs 14 residues. CDR3 DNA sequence: TGTGCCAGCAGCTTAGATAACAGACAAGAGACCCAGTACTTC. Its translation: CASSLDNRQETQYF. The full variable domain, its missing parts supplied by reference TRBV11-2 and TRBJ2-5, is EAGVAQSPRYKIIEKRQSVAFWCNPISGHATLYWYQQILGQGPKLLIQFQNNGVVDDSQLPKDRFSAERLKGVDSTLKIQPAKLEDSAVYLCASSLDNRQETQYFGPGTRLLVL.

Comments on this clone: The junction departs from the called germline gene at one end, perhaps through a read error. The chain joins TRBV7-2 to TRBJ1-2, with 11 positions matching TRBD1. The V gene's germline CDR1 is SGHTA and CDR2 FQGNSA. CDR3 length equals 15 residues. CDR3 in amino acids: CASTLRTGGLYGYTF. CDR3 nucleotide sequence: TGTGCCAGCACCTTAAGGACAGGGGGCCTCTATGGCTACACCTTC.

J is TRBJ2-1 and V is TRBV5-5; TRBD2 agrees at 8 bases. This CDR3 region has 17 residues. Looked up from germline, CDR1 is SGHKS and CDR2 is YYEKEE (reference sequence). V shed 0 bases and J 3 bases; nucleotides not matched to a gene: 8. In nucleotides, the CDR3 is TGTGCCAGCAGCTTGGAGCTAGCGGGCATCATCTACAATGAGCAGTTCTTC. This codes for CASSLELAGIIYNEQFF.

This chain connects TRBV7-2 to TRBJ2-3; 11 bases match TRBD2. This CDR3 region has 19 residues. Germline V lookup: CDR1 SGHTA, CDR2 FQGNSA. V lost 1 base, J lost 1 base, and 10 bases stayed unmatched. The CDR3 bases are TGTGCCAGCAGCTTAGTACGGAATAGCGGGAGGGCGGGCACAGATACGCAGTATTTT. Its protein is CASSLVRNSGRAGTDTQYF.

J is TRBJ1-1 and V is TRBV30; D is ambiguous. The CDR3 is 13 residues long. The germline V and J ends were trimmed by 3 bases and 3 bases, with 11 bases remaining between them. CDR1 and CDR2 from the germline V gene are GTSNPN and SVGIG (reference sequence). CDR3 residues: CAWRFVRYTEAFF. As DNA, the CDR3 is TGTGCCTGGAGGTTTGTCAGGTACACTGAAGCTTTCTTT.

V and J are TRBV7-8 and TRBJ1-5; D remains unclear. Trimming stripped 4 bases from V and 0 bases from J, with 10 bases between. Germline CDR1 SGHVS, CDR2 FQNEAQ. There are 15 residues in the CDR3. In DNA, the CDR3 is TGTGCCAGCAGCTCCCAATCGGGTAGCAATCAGCCCCAGCATTTT. Translated: CASSSQSGSNQPQHF.

This clone was seen only a few times. This chain links TRBV7-8 with TRBJ2-7, with 10 bases fitting TRBD2. Germline lookup yields CDR1 SGHVS and CDR2 FQNEAQ. V lost 5 bases to trimming and J lost 5 bases; unmatched junction nucleotides: 12. There are 16 residues in the CDR3. The CDR3 DNA follows: TGTGCCAGCAGCCCCAAGACGGGACTAGCGTTCCACGAGCAGTACTTC. Translating gives CASSPKTGLAFHEQYF.

V usage is TRBV18 and J usage is TRBJ2-1; 9 positions agree with TRBD2. Per the germline V gene, CDR1 is KGHSH and CDR2 is LQKENI. Unmatched junction bases numbered 10, after V lost 6 bases and J lost 4 bases. The CDR3 extends over 16 amino acids. The chain's CDR3 is CASSRRSGSGYNEQFF. CDR3 nucleotide sequence: TGTGCCAGCTCCCGTCGTAGCGGGAGCGGGTACAATGAGCAGTTCTTC.

This sequence joins TRBV4-2 and TRBJ1-2, with 8 positions matching TRBD1. CDR1 is LGHNA, CDR2 YNFKEQ, per germline. The CDR3 has 15 amino acids. Trimming took 4 bases from V and 0 from J; bases not matched to a gene: 4. The CDR3 DNA reads TGTGCCAGCAGCCTCGGGACAGGAGCTAACTATGGCTACACCTTC. It translates to CASSLGTGANYGYTF.

The chain uses TRBV5-1 and TRBJ2-2; TRBD1 matches at 11 bases. The CDR3 is 15 residues long. Germline CDR1 reads SGHRS; CDR2 reads YFSETQ. The V and J ends lost 2 bases and 5 bases, in that order; junction bases with no gene match: 2. Here the CDR3 reads CASSFRDRGTGELFF. CDR3 DNA sequence: TGCGCCAGCAGCTTCCGGGACAGGGGGACCGGGGAGCTGTTTTTT.

The chain joins TRBV19 to TRBJ2-7, with 9 bases identical to TRBD1. Germline-derived CDR1 and CDR2 are LNHDA and SQIVND (reference sequence). This CDR3 contains 13 residues. Trimming cost V 10 bases and J 0 bases; bases outside gene matches: 4. This CDR3 is CAITGQGSYEQYF. CDR3 coding DNA: TGTGCCATAACGGGACAGGGCTCCTACGAGCAGTACTTC.

The chain employs TRBV6-4 and TRBJ2-2; D unclear. V was trimmed by 5 bases and J by 5 bases, leaving 9 bases between them. The CDR3 length is 13 residues. Per the germline V gene, CDR1 is MRHNA and CDR2 is SNTAGT. In nucleotides, the CDR3 is TGTGCCAGCAGTCCCACTTCAACCGGGGAGCTGTTTTTT. This translates into CASSPTSTGELFF.